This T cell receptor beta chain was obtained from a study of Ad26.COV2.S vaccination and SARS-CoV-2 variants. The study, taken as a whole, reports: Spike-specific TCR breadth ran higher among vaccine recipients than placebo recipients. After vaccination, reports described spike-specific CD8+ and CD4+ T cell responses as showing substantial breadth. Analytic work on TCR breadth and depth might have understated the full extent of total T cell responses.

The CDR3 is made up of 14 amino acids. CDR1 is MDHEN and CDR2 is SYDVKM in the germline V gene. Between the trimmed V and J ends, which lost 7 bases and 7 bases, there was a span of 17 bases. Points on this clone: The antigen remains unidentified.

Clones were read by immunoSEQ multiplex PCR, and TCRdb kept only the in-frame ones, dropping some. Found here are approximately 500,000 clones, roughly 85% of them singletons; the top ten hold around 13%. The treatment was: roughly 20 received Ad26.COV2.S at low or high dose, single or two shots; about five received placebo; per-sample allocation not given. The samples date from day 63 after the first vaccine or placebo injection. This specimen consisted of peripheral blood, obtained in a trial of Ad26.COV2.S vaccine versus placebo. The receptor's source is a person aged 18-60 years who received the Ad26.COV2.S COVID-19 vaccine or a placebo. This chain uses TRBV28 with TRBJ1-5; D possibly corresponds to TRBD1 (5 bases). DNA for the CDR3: TGTGCCAGCATCCAAGCTGGGGGTCGGCAGCCCCAGCATTTT. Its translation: CASIQAGGRQPQHF.